The clone carrying this T cell receptor beta chain showed up many times. Germline assignment: CDR1 MNHNS and CDR2 SASEGT. The CDR3 spans 16 residues. V shed 8 bases and J shed 5 bases, with 21 bases lying between them. The data are from a study of T cells in Graves' hyperthyroidism and ophthalmopathy. Amplified TCR beta CDR3 regions came from RNA transcripts. Primed by the HTBI set, a first-round RT-PCR was run on the TCR CDR3. From the multiplex PCR reads, TCRdb called clonotypes with MiXCR, one entry per CDR3 protein. The table records roughly 260,000 distinct CDR3 sequences, about 14% of them present only once. Any symptoms of ophthalmopathy came after the first hyperthyroidism diagnosis, from which the blood sample dates.

The sequence came from a woman aged 40 to 49 with Graves' hyperthyroidism that later progressed to Graves' ophthalmopathy. Sequences were obtained from blood. The rearrangement joins TRBV6-1 to TRBJ1-4; D may be TRBD1 (5 bases). The DNA for the CDR3 is TGTGCCAGCCTCCCCTTGGGAGGGGTCCGCAATGAAAAACTGTTTTTT. This sequence encodes CASLPLGGVRNEKLFF.